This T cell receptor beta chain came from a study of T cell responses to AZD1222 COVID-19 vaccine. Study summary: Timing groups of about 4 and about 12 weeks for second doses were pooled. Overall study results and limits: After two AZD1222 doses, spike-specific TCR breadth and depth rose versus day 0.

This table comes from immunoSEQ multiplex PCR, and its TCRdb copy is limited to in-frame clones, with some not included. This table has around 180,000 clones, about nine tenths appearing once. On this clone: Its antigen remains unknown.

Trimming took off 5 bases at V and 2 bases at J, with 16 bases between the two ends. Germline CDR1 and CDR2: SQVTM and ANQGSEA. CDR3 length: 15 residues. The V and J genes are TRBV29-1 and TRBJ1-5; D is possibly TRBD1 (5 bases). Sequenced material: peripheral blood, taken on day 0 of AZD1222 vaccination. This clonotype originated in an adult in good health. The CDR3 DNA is TGCAGCGTTAGCGGAGACAGCGCTGGCAATCAGCCCCAGCATTTT. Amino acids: CSVSGDSAGNQPQHF.